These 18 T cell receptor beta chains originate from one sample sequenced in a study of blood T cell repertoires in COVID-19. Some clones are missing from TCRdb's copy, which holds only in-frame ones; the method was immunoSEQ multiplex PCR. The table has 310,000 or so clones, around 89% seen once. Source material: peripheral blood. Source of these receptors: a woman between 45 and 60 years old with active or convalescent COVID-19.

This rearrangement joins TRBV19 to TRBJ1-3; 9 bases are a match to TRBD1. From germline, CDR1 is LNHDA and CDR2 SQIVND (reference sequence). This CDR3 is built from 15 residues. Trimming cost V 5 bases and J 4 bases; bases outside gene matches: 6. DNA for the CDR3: TGTGCCAGTAGTTGGACAGGGGACCTCGGAAACACCATATATTTT. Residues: CASSWTGDLGNTIYF. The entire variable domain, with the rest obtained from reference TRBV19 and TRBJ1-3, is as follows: DGGITQSPKYLFRKEGQNVTLSCEQNLNHDAMYWYRQDPGQGLRLIYYSQIVNDFQKGDIAEGYSVSREKKESFPLTVTSAQKNPTAFYLCASSWTGDLGNTIYFGEGSWLTVV.

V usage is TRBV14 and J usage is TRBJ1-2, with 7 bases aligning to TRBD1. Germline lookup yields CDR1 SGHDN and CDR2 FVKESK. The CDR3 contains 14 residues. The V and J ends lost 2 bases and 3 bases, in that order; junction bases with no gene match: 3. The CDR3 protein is CASSQFTGDYGYTF. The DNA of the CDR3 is TGTGCCAGCAGCCAATTCACAGGGGACTATGGCTACACCTTC.

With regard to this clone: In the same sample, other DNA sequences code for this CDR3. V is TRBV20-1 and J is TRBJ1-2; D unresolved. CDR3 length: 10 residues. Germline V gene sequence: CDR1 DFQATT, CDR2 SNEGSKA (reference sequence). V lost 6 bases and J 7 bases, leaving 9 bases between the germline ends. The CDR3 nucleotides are TGCAGTGCCGCCGGTGGTGGCTACACCTTC. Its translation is CSAAGGGYTF.

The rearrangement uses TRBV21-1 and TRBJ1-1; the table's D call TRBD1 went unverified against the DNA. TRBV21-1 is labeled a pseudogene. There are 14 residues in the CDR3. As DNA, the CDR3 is TGTGCCAGCAGCAAACAGGGGAAGAACACTGAAGCTTTCTTT. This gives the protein CASSKQGKNTEAFF.

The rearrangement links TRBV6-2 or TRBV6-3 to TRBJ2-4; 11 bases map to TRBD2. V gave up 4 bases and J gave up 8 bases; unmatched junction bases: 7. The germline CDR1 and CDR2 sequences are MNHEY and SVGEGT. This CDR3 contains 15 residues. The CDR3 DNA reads TGTGCCAGCAGTTTGGTAGCGGGGGGGCCGGACATTCAGTACTTC. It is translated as CASSLVAGGPDIQYF.

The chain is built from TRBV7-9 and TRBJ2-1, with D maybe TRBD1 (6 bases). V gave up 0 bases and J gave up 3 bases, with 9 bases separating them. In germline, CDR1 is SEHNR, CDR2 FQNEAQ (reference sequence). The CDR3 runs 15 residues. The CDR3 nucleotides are TGTGCCAGCAGCTTAGCGCGGACAGACTACAATGAGCAGTTCTTC. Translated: CASSLARTDYNEQFF.

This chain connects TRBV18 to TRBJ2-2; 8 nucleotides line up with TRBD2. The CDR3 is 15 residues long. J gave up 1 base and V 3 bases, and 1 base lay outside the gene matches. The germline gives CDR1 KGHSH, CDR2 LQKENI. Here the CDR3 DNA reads TGTGCCAGCTCACCGGCGGGAGGGAACACCGGGGAGCTGTTTTTT. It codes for CASSPAGGNTGELFF.

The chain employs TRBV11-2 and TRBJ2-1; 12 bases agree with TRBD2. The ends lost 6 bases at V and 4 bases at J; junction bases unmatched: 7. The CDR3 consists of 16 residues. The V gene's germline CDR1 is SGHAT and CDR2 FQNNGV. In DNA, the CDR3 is TGTGCCAGCAGAGGACTAGCGGGGCCCAGTTACAATGAGCAGTTCTTC. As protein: CASRGLAGPSYNEQFF.

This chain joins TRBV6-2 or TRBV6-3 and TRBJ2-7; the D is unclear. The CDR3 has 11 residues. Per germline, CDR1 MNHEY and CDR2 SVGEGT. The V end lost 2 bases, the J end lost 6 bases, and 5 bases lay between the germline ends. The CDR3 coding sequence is TGTGCCAGCAGTTACGGAGTCGAGCAGTACTTC. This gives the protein CASSYGVEQYF.

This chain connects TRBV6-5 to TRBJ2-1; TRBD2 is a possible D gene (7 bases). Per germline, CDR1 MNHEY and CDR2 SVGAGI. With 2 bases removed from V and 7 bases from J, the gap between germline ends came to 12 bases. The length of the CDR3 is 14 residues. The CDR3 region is CASSYTGGQNEQFF. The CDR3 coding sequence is TGTGCCAGCAGTTACACGGGGGGACAAAATGAGCAGTTCTTC.

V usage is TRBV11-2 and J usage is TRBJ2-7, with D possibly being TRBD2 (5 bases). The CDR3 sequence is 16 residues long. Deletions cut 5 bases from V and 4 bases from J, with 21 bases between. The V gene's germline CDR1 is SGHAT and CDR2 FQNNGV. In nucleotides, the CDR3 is TGTGCCAGCAGCCGGCCTATGGACGGGATAGCTTACGAGCAGTACTTC. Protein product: CASSRPMDGIAYEQYF.

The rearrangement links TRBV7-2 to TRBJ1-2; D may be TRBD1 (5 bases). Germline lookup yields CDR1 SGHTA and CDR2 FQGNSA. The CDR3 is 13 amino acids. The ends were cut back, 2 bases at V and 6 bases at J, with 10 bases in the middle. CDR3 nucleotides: TGTGCCAGCAGCTTATTAGGGACTAATGGCTACACCTTC. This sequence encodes CASSLLGTNGYTF.

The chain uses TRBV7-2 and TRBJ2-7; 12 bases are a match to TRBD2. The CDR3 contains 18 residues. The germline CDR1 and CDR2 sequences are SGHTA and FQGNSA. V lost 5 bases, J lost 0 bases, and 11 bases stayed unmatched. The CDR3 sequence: CASSRGTSGPSSSYEQYF. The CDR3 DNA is TGTGCCAGCAGCCGCGGGACTAGCGGGCCTTCAAGCTCCTACGAGCAGTACTTC. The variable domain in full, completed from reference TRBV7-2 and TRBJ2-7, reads GAGVSQSPSNKVTEKGKDVELRCDPISGHTALYWYRQSLGQGLEFLIYFQGNSAPDKSGLPSDRFSAERTGGSVSTLTIQRTQQEDSAVYLCASSRGTSGPSSSYEQYFGPGTRLTVT.

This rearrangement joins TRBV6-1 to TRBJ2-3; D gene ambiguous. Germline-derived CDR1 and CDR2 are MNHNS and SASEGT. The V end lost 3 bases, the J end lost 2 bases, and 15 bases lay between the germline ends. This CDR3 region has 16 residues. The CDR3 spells CASSDFRVTLTDTQYF. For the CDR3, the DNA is TGTGCCAGCAGTGATTTCCGGGTAACTCTCACAGATACGCAGTATTTT.

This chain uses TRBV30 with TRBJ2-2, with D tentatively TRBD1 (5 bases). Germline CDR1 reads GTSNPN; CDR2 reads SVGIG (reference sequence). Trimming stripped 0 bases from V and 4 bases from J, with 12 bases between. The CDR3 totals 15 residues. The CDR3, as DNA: TGTGCCTGGAGTGTGCGTCAGGGAATCACCGGGGAGCTGTTTTTT. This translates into CAWSVRQGITGELFF.

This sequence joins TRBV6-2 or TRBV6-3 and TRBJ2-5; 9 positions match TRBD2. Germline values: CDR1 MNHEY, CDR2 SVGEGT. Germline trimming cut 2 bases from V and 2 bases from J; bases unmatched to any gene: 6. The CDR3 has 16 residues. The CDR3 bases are TGTGCCAGCAGTTACCGACTAGCGGCCTTACAAGAGACCCAGTACTTC. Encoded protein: CASSYRLAALQETQYF.

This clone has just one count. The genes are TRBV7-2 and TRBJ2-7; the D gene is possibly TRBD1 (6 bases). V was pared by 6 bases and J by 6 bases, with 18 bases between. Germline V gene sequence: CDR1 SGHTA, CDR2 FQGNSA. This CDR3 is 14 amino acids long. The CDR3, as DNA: TGTGCCAGCAGTTCCGACTCAGGGGTTCCCGAGCAGTACTTC. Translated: CASSSDSGVPEQYF.

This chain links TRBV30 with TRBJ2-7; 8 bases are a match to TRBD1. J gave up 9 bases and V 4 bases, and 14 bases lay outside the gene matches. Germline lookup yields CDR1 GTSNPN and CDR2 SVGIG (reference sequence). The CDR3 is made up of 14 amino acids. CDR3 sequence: CAWTSGGAAAGQYF. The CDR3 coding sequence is TGTGCCTGGACCTCAGGGGGCGCGGCGGCCGGGCAGTACTTC. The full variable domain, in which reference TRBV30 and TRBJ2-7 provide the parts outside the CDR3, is SQTIHQWPATLVQPVGSPLSLECTVEGTSNPNLYWYRQAAGRGLQLLFYSVGIGQISSEVPQNLSASRPQDRQFILSSKKLLLSDSGFYLCAWTSGGAAAGQYFGPGTRLTVT.